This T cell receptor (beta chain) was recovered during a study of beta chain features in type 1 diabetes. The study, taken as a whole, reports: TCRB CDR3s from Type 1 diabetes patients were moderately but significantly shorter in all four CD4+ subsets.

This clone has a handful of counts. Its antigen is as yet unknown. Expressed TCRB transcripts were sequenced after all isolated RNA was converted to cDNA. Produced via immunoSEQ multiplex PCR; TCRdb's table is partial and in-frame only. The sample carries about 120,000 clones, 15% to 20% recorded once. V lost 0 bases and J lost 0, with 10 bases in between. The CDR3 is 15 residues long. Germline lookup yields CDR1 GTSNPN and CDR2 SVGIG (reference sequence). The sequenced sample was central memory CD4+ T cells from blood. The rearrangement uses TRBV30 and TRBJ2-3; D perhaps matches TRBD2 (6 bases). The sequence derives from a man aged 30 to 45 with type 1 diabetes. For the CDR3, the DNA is TGTGCCTGGAGTGTAGGGGCGGGGAGCACAGATACGCAGTATTTT. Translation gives CAWSVGAGSTDTQYF.